A selection of T cell receptor beta chains follows, all from one sample in a study of blood T cell repertoires in COVID-19. Repertoires were generated with immunoSEQ multiplex PCR, while TCRdb's copy carries only in-frame clones and drops some. The sample has about 220,000 clones, just under 85% seen once. Input material: PBMCs or T cells enriched from blood (not recorded which). Every receptor here comes from a man aged 35 to 55 who had recovered from COVID-19. CDR3s leave out the opening cysteine and the closing phenylalanine or tryptophan. Where a row states a size, it is once, few, many or the class of an expanded clone; other rows omit it.

abundance,j_gene,v_gene,CDR3aa
-,TRBJ1-5,TRBV19,ASSTPGQGSNQPQH
-,TRBJ1-5,TRBV2,ASSEGLNQPQH
-,TRBJ1-2,TRBV9,ASSPVGGGYT
-,TRBJ1-4,TRBV5-4,ASSPGGGGSNEKLF
-,TRBJ2-1,TRBV18,ASSPPGRYNEQF
few,TRBJ1-1,TRBV7-9,ASSGEDRGSGGTEAF
-,TRBJ1-4,TRBV10-3,ASYRGANEKLF
-,TRBJ1-1,TRBV27,ASSSRGTEAF
once,TRBJ2-7,TRBV5-8,ASNTGQGSYEQY
-,TRBJ2-2,TRBV10-2,ASSVQRELSGELF
-,TRBJ1-6,TRBV6-1,ASSDRVNSPLH
-,TRBJ2-3,TRBV12-3/TRBV12-4,ASSFLDAQY
-,TRBJ1-2,TRBV28,ASSLLGGDYGYT
-,TRBJ1-6,TRBV18,ASSRDRGSSSPLH
-,TRBJ1-4,TRBV5-1,ASSLDPGVTEKLF
-,TRBJ1-6,TRBV21-1,ASSKGRRDNSPLH
-,TRBJ2-1,TRBV20-1,SASRGAEQF
-,TRBJ2-3,TRBV7-8,ASSPGQGGDTQY
-,TRBJ1-6,TRBV3-1/TRBV3-2,ASSQDWADNSPLH
-,TRBJ2-2,TRBV5-4,ASSSGGGQNTGELF
once,TRBJ2-5,TRBV29-1,SGGRGGETQY
few,TRBJ1-3,TRBV20-1,SASGPGGTIY
-,TRBJ2-3,TRBV5-1,ASSMTGQPDTQY
-,TRBJ1-3,TRBV3-1/TRBV3-2,ASSQDLARAGGNTIY
once,TRBJ1-2,TRBV29-1,MTDGYT
-,TRBJ2-3,TRBV5-1,ASSLEGGRSTDTQY
-,TRBJ1-4,TRBV7-6,ASSLTRITNEKLF
once,TRBJ1-2,TRBV6-5,ASSYSSNYGYT
-,TRBJ2-7,TRBV18,ASSPLAGTVGYEQY
-,TRBJ2-5,TRBV28,ASTLPRGAKQETQY
-,TRBJ1-1,TRBV2,ASRLDRTAF
once,TRBJ2-3,TRBV5-1,ASSLPVAPSTDTQY
-,TRBJ1-1,TRBV7-3,ASSSRQGRSEAF